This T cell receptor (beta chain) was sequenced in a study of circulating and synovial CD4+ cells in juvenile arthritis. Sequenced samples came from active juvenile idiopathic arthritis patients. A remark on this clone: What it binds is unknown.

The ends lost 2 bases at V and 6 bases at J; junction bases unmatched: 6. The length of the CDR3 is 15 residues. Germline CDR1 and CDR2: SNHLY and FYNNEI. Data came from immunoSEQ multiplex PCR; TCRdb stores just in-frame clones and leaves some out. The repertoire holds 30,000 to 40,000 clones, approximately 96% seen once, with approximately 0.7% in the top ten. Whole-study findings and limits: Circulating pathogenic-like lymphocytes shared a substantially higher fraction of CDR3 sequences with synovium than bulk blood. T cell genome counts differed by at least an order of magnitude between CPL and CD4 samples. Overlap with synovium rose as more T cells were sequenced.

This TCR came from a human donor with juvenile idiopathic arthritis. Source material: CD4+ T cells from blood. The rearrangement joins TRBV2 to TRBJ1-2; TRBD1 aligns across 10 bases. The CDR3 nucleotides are TGTGCCAGCAGTGAACAGGGACAGGGGATAGATGGCTACACCTTC. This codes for CASSEQGQGIDGYTF.